The 21 T cell receptor beta chains below all came from one sample that was sequenced in a study of OX40 agonist ivuxolimab in advanced cancers. Sequencing was performed with immunoSEQ multiplex PCR; in TCRdb, only in-frame clones are kept and a portion is missing. The profile shows 80,000 or so clones, roughly 91% of them singletons. The sample was CD4+ or CD8+ T cells sorted from blood, taken in a trial of the OX40 agonist ivuxolimab. Every receptor here comes from an adult with an advanced solid tumor such as melanoma, head and neck, liver or kidney cancer.

The chain is built from TRBV7-8 and TRBJ2-5; TRBD1 is a possible D gene (6 bases). The germline gives CDR1 SGHVS, CDR2 FQNEAQ. The CDR3 sequence is 16 residues long. V gave up 6 bases and J gave up 1 base, with 18 bases separating them. The CDR3 DNA reads TGTGCCAGCAGTCTTCTCCGGGACATACCCCAAGAGACCCAGTACTTC. It yields the protein CASSLLRDIPQETQYF.

The rearrangement uses TRBV19 and TRBJ2-1; perhaps TRBD2 as D (8 bases). V lost 1 base to trimming and J lost 5 bases, with 12 bases between them. CDR3 length: 15 amino acids. Germline CDR1 is LNHDA and CDR2 is SQIVND (reference sequence). CDR3 nucleotide sequence: TGTGCCAGTAGTATAGCCGGGAGGGGGCACAATGAGCAGTTCTTC. This encodes CASSIAGRGHNEQFF. Supplemented by reference TRBV19 and TRBJ2-1, the full variable domain reads DGGITQSPKYLFRKEGQNVTLSCEQNLNHDAMYWYRQDPGQGLRLIYYSQIVNDFQKGDIAEGYSVSREKKESFPLTVTSAQKNPTAFYLCASSIAGRGHNEQFFGPGTRLTVL.

The chain joins TRBV19 to TRBJ2-3; D gene ambiguous. The germline V and J ends were trimmed by 3 bases and 4 bases, with 5 bases remaining between them. Germline V CDR1 and CDR2: LNHDA, SQIVND (reference sequence). There are 12 residues in the CDR3. CDR3 in amino acids: CASSIWADTQYF. CDR3 coding DNA: TGTGCCAGTAGTATCTGGGCAGATACGCAGTATTTT.

The chain links TRBV28 to TRBJ1-5, with 7 bases matching TRBD1. J gave up 4 bases and V 6 bases, and 9 bases lay outside the gene matches. The CDR3 is 15 residues long. Per germline, CDR1 MDHEN and CDR2 SYDVKM. The CDR3: CASSPKGQRNQPQHF. In DNA form, the CDR3 reads TGTGCCAGCAGCCCCAAGGGACAGAGGAATCAGCCCCAGCATTTT.

The chain uses TRBV27 and TRBJ2-3; TRBD2 is a possible D gene (6 bases). Germline V gene data show CDR1 as MNHEY and CDR2 as SMNVEV (reference sequence). The CDR3 is made up of 16 amino acids. Trimming took 2 bases from V and 0 from J, leaving 12 bases between them. In nucleotides, the CDR3 is TGTGCCAGCAGTTTAAGACTAGTCGGGAGCACAGATACGCAGTATTTT. It translates to CASSLRLVGSTDTQYF.

The V call is TRBV18, the J call TRBJ2-7; TRBD2 aligns across 8 bases. CDR3 length: 14 amino acids. J was trimmed by 2 bases and V by 6 bases; bases with no gene match: 6. Germline V gives CDR1 KGHSH, CDR2 LQKENI. CDR3 nucleotide sequence: TGTGCCAGCTCCCCTCCGGGGGGGGCCTACGAGCAGTACTTC. Translated, it gives CASSPPGGAYEQYF. Combining the CDR3 with reference TRBV18 and TRBJ2-7 gives the whole variable domain NAGVMQNPRHLVRRRGQEARLRCSPMKGHSHVYWYRQLPEEGLKFMVYLQKENIIDESGMPKERFSAEFPKEGPSILRIQQVVRGDSAAYFCASSPPGGAYEQYFGPGTRLTVT.

CDR3 protein: CASSQGGGGQGSSAKNIQYF. CDR3 sequence (DNA): TGCGCCAGCAGCCAAGGCGGGGGAGGACAGGGCTCTTCAGCCAAAAACATTCAGTACTTC. V gene TRBV4-1 combines with J gene TRBJ2-4; D might be TRBD1 (8 bases). This CDR3 has 20 amino acids. CDR1 and CDR2 from the germline V gene are MGHRA and YSYEKL. V was clipped by 1 base and J by 0 bases, with 22 bases between them.

This CDR3 is CASSGERVYNSPLHF. As DNA, the CDR3 is TGTGCCAGCAGTGGGGAACGGGTCTATAATTCACCCCTCCACTTT. The chain has TRBV2 and TRBJ1-6; D not certain. Germline loops: CDR1 SNHLY, CDR2 FYNNEI. The CDR3 is 15 amino acids. Trimming cost V 4 bases and J 3 bases, with 10 bases left between them. Supplemented by reference TRBV2 and TRBJ1-6, the full variable domain reads EPEVTQTPSHQVTQMGQEVILRCVPISNHLYFYWYRQILGQKVEFLVSFYNNEISEKSEIFDDQFSVERPDGSNFTLKIRSTKLEDSAMYFCASSGERVYNSPLHFGNGTRLTVT.

This chain links TRBV7-2 with TRBJ2-7, with 11 bases that match TRBD2. The CDR3 runs to 15 residues. With V trimmed by 6 bases and J by 0 bases, 4 bases remained unmatched. Germline V gene data show CDR1 as SGHTA and CDR2 as FQGNSA. DNA of the CDR3: TGTGCCAGCAGATCTGGGACTAGCGGCTCCTACGAGCAGTACTTC. Amino acid sequence: CASRSGTSGSYEQYF. The full variable domain, in which reference TRBV7-2 and TRBJ2-7 provide the parts outside the CDR3, is GAGVSQSPSNKVTEKGKDVELRCDPISGHTALYWYRQSLGQGLEFLIYFQGNSAPDKSGLPSDRFSAERTGGSVSTLTIQRTQQEDSAVYLCASRSGTSGSYEQYFGPGTRLTVT.

The chain carries TRBV4-3 and TRBJ1-1; 7 bases line up with TRBD1. Germline CDR1 reads LGHNA; CDR2 reads YSLEER. V lost 1 base, J lost 2 bases, and 7 bases stayed unmatched. The length of the CDR3 is 16 residues. The CDR3 loop is CASSQGEGTANTEAFF. The CDR3 DNA is TGCGCCAGCAGCCAAGGGGAGGGGACAGCCAACACTGAAGCTTTCTTT.

The V and J genes are TRBV19 and TRBJ1-2, with D maybe TRBD1 (5 bases). The V and J ends lost 5 bases and 5 bases respectively, with 24 bases between them. Germline V CDR1 and CDR2: LNHDA, SQIVND (reference sequence). The CDR3 is 17 amino acids. The CDR3, as DNA: TGTGCCAGTAGTTTTCGGGACGGAGAGAATTTGAATTATGGCTACACCTTC. Amino acids: CASSFRDGENLNYGYTF.

The rearrangement links TRBV28 to TRBJ2-1, with a possible D match to TRBD2 (5 bases). CDR3 length: 13 residues. V shed 4 bases and J shed 2 bases, with 6 bases lying between them. The germline V gene has CDR1 MDHEN and CDR2 SYDVKM. The CDR3 DNA reads as TGTGCCAGCAGTTACGGGGCCTACAATGAGCAGTTCTTC. Its translation: CASSYGAYNEQFF.

This chain uses TRBV7-9 with TRBJ1-5; 8 nucleotides agree with TRBD1. The CDR3 extends over 15 amino acids. The V segment lost 5 bases and the J segment 7 bases; nucleotides outside the gene matches: 10. Germline loops: CDR1 SEHNR, CDR2 FQNEAQ (reference sequence). The CDR3: CASSSRQGTGQPQHF. For the CDR3, the DNA is TGTGCCAGCAGCAGTCGACAGGGGACCGGGCAGCCCCAGCATTTT.

The V and J genes are TRBV7-9 and TRBJ2-5; D is ambiguous. CDR3 size: 14 residues. Trimming shortened V by 5 bases and J by 4 bases, and 14 bases separated the two germline ends. Looked up from germline, CDR1 is SEHNR and CDR2 is FQNEAQ (reference sequence). CDR3 in amino acids: CASSPTVRLETQYF. Here the CDR3 DNA reads TGTGCCAGCAGCCCTACAGTCCGCTTAGAGACCCAGTACTTC.

The V call is TRBV19, the J call TRBJ1-3, with TRBD1 as a possible D gene (5 bases). Germline V gives CDR1 LNHDA, CDR2 SQIVND (reference sequence). V lost 10 bases, J lost 3 bases, and 13 bases lay in between. The CDR3 totals 13 residues. As DNA, the CDR3 is TGTGCCACCCTCGGGGGGTTTGGAAACACCATATATTTT. It encodes CATLGGFGNTIYF.

This chain joins TRBV9 and TRBJ2-1, with 8 bases that match TRBD2. CDR3 length: 18 residues. Germline CDR1 is SGDLS and CDR2 is YYNGEE. The J segment lost 0 bases and the V segment lost 0 bases, leaving 8 bases of the junction unmatched. The DNA for the CDR3 is TGTGCCAGCAGCGTAGATCGGACTAGCCGCCGCTCCTACAATGAGCAGTTCTTC. Protein product: CASSVDRTSRRSYNEQFF.

In DNA, the CDR3 is TGTGCCAGTCTCAAGGGCAGCCTGCAAGAGACCCAGTACTTC. Protein sequence: CASLKGSLQETQYF. The chain has TRBV28 and TRBJ2-5; D is unclear. Deletions cut 9 bases from V and 2 bases from J, with 16 bases between. The CDR3 length is 14 residues. Germline V gene data show CDR1 as MDHEN and CDR2 as SYDVKM. Together with reference TRBV28 and TRBJ2-5, the CDR3 gives the full variable domain: DVKVTQSSRYLVKRTGEKVFLECVQDMDHENMFWYRQDPGLGLRLIYFSYDVKMKEKGDIPEGYSVSREKKERFSLILESASTNQTSMYLCASLKGSLQETQYFGPGTRLLVL.

This chain uses TRBV7-2 with TRBJ2-1; no clear D. Trimming removed 0 bases at V and 5 bases at J, with 11 bases between. The CDR3 is 15 amino acids. Germline CDR1 and CDR2: SGHTA and FQGNSA. The CDR3 DNA sequence: TGTGCCAGCAGCTTAGCTGGGTCCCCTCACAATGAGCAGTTCTTC. This sequence encodes CASSLAGSPHNEQFF.

The V call is TRBV27, the J call TRBJ2-7, with 12 bases identical to TRBD1. The CDR3 totals 16 residues. J gave up 5 bases and V 5 bases, and 10 bases lay outside the gene matches. Germline assignment: CDR1 MNHEY and CDR2 SMNVEV (reference sequence). In DNA form, the CDR3 reads TGTGCCAGCAGTCCTAACTCCGGGACAGGGGGCCACGAGCAGTACTTC. This encodes CASSPNSGTGGHEQYF.

The chain has TRBV5-5 and TRBJ2-7; D might be TRBD1 (5 bases). V was shortened by 6 bases and J by 0 bases, with 10 bases between the two germline ends. The CDR3 spans 13 residues. The germline CDR1 and CDR2 sequences are SGHKS and YYEKEE (reference sequence). DNA for the CDR3: TGTGCCAGCATAGGGGTAAGCTCCTACGAGCAGTACTTC. This codes for CASIGVSSYEQYF.

The gene calls are TRBV15 and TRBJ1-2, with D possibly matching TRBD1 (6 bases). The CDR3 totals 15 residues. Trimming took 0 bases from V and 3 from J, leaving 11 bases between them. Per germline, CDR1 LNHNV and CDR2 YYDKDF (reference sequence). CDR3 protein: CATSREQQGHYGYTF. The CDR3 DNA sequence: TGTGCCACCAGCAGAGAACAACAGGGCCACTATGGCTACACCTTC.